A selection of T cell receptor beta chains follows, all from one sample in a study of blood T cell repertoires in COVID-19. Using immunoSEQ multiplex PCR, the repertoire was profiled, and TCRdb retains in-frame clones only, with some absent. The sample lists about 170,000 clones, 85% to 90% occurring once. The sequenced material came from peripheral blood. All receptors derive from a woman of 80 years or more with COVID-19, enrolled during active disease. The CDR3 runs from the conserved cysteine through the conserved F or W. Fields, in order: D gene, V gene, clone size, J gene, CDR3 protein, CDR3 DNA. D genes are given only for firm matches. Clone size is shown for a subset of rows, as once, few, many or a class of expanded clone.

>-|TRBV2|-|TRBJ1-6
CASSASGQYNSPLHF
TGTGCCAGCAGTGCATCCGGACAGTATAATTCACCCCTCCACTTT
>TRBD2|TRBV5-1|-|TRBJ2-1
CASSFGLAGDLNEQFF
TGCGCCAGCAGCTTCGGACTAGCGGGAGACCTTAATGAGCAGTTCTTC
>-|TRBV7-2|-|TRBJ2-7
CASSSLSVYEQYF
TGTGCCAGCAGCTCTCTGAGCGTCTACGAGCAGTACTTC
>-|TRBV7-8|-|TRBJ2-5
CASSLGLQETQYF
TGTGCCAGCAGCTTGGGACTTCAAGAGACCCAGTACTTC
>-|TRBV4-2|-|TRBJ1-4
CASSREGATNEKLFF
TGTGCCAGCAGCCGCGAAGGGGCAACTAATGAAAAACTGTTTTTT
>-|TRBV19|-|TRBJ1-5
CASSIDRSNQPQHF
TGTGCCAGTAGTATTGACAGAAGCAATCAGCCCCAGCATTTT
>-|TRBV7-2|-|TRBJ1-2
CASSLSIYGYTF
TGTGCCAGCAGCTTAAGCATCTATGGCTACACCTTC
>-|TRBV28|-|TRBJ1-2
CASSTTGYGYTF
TGTGCCAGCAGCACGACGGGCTATGGCTACACCTTC
>-|TRBV3-1/TRBV3-2|-|TRBJ1-4
CASSQWTGNEKLFF
TGTGCCAGCAGCCAATGGACTGGTAATGAAAAACTGTTTTTT
>-|TRBV7-7|few|TRBJ2-5
CASSLATGVGEETQYF
TGTGCTAGCAGCTTAGCGACAGGCGTAGGGGAAGAGACCCAGTACTTC
>TRBD1|TRBV5-6|-|TRBJ1-5
CASSPSYGTGNSNQPQHF
TGTGCCAGCAGCCCCAGCTACGGGACAGGGAACAGCAATCAGCCCCAGCATTTT
>TRBD2|TRBV27|-|TRBJ2-7
CASSFLHYAFSGSVEQYF
TGTGCCAGCAGTTTCTTGCACTACGCCTTCAGCGGGAGTGTCGAGCAGTACTTC
>-|TRBV10-3|-|TRBJ2-7
CAIRGEAFGSEQYF
TGTGCCATTAGAGGAGAAGCTTTCGGATCCGAGCAGTACTTC
>-|TRBV12-5|-|TRBJ2-2
CASGRAAGATGELFF
TGTGCTAGTGGTCGAGCCGCGGGGGCAACCGGGGAGCTGTTTTTT
>-|TRBV9|-|TRBJ2-1
CASSVDPTDEQFF
TGTGCCAGCAGCGTAGACCCCACGGATGAGCAGTTCTTC
>TRBD1|TRBV28|-|TRBJ1-5
CASSLRTGLSNQPQHF
TGTGCCAGCAGTTTGCGGACAGGCTTAAGCAATCAGCCCCAGCATTTT
>-|TRBV6-5|-|TRBJ1-1
CASTSPGGEITEAFF
TGTGCCAGCACCTCACCTGGGGGGGAAATAACTGAAGCTTTCTTT
>TRBD2|TRBV6-2/TRBV6-3|-|TRBJ2-1
CASSYPGTSGTYYNEQFF
TGTGCCAGCAGTTATCCCGGGACTAGCGGGACCTACTACAATGAGCAGTTCTTC
>-|TRBV15|-|TRBJ2-5
CATSREQGVGETQYF
TGTGCCACCAGCAGAGAACAGGGTGTGGGCGAGACCCAGTACTTC
>TRBD1|TRBV2|-|TRBJ2-1
CASKLGQGTYNEQFF
TGTGCCAGCAAATTGGGACAGGGGACCTACAATGAGCAGTTCTTC
>TRBD2|TRBV9|-|TRBJ2-7
CASSVGRTSFEQYF
TGTGCCAGCAGCGTAGGTCGGACTAGTTTCGAGCAGTACTTC
>-|TRBV2|-|TRBJ2-7
CASSSGGSYEQYF
TGTGCCAGCAGTTCCGGGGGAAGCTACGAGCAGTACTTC
>-|TRBV5-4|once|TRBJ1-1
CASSAGRDWGTEAFF
TGTGCCAGCAGCGCGGGACGGGATTGGGGCACTGAAGCTTTCTTT
>-|TRBV9|-|TRBJ2-7
CASSPHSSQDEQYF
TGTGCCAGCAGCCCCCACTCGAGTCAGGACGAGCAGTACTTC
>-|TRBV15|-|TRBJ1-5
CATSRTENQPQHF
TGTGCCACCAGCAGGACAGAAAATCAGCCCCAGCATTTT
>-|TRBV27|-|TRBJ1-1
CASSFNSHLTEAFF
TGTGCCAGCAGTTTTAACAGCCATCTCACTGAAGCTTTCTTT
>TRBD2|TRBV11-1|once|TRBJ2-1
CASSFLTSGSGDEQFF
TGTGCCAGCAGCTTCCTTACTAGCGGGAGTGGGGATGAGCAGTTCTTC
>TRBD2|TRBV3-1/TRBV3-2|once|TRBJ2-1
CASSQPTSGRVEQFF
TGTGCCAGCAGCCAACCCACTAGCGGGAGGGTCGAGCAGTTCTTC
>TRBD2|TRBV7-3|-|TRBJ2-1
CASSLGGLAGRNEQFF
TGTGCCAGCAGCTTAGGAGGGTTAGCGGGCCGCAATGAGCAGTTCTTC
>-|TRBV2|once|TRBJ2-1
CASSQRNEQFF
TGTGCCAGCAGCCAGCGGAATGAGCAGTTCTTC
>-|TRBV19|-|TRBJ1-5
CASKEGPSNQPQHF
TGTGCCAGTAAGGAGGGGCCGAGCAATCAGCCCCAGCATTTT
>TRBD2|TRBV19|-|TRBJ2-1
CASSLSRTSGISGEQFF
TGTGCCAGTAGTTTATCAAGGACTAGCGGGATTTCGGGTGAGCAGTTCTTC
>TRBD2|TRBV28|-|TRBJ2-1
CASSYLAGVGYEQFF
TGTGCCAGCAGTTACCTAGCGGGAGTAGGCTATGAGCAGTTCTTC
>TRBD2|TRBV29-1|-|TRBJ2-5
CSVAPGGRETQYF
TGCAGCGTTGCTCCGGGGGGGAGGGAGACCCAGTACTTC
>-|TRBV7-2|-|TRBJ1-6
CASSHARGPLHF
TGTGCCAGCAGCCATGCCCGGGGGCCCCTCCACTTT
>-|TRBV27|-|TRBJ1-2
CASSLAQSYGYTF
TGTGCCAGCAGTTTAGCACAGTCCTATGGCTACACCTTC
>TRBD1|TRBV2|-|TRBJ2-2
CASSRQGANTGELFF
TGTGCCAGCAGCCGACAGGGGGCGAACACCGGGGAGCTGTTTTTT
>-|TRBV5-4|-|TRBJ1-2
CASSSDGGGKANYGYTF
TGTGCCAGCAGCTCCGACGGGGGAGGTAAAGCTAACTATGGCTACACCTTC
>-|TRBV10-3|-|TRBJ2-2
CAISEGQTSAGELFF
TGTGCCATCAGTGAGGGACAGACTTCCGCCGGGGAGCTGTTTTTT
>-|TRBV5-6|-|TRBJ1-2
CASSLSTSGYTF
-
>TRBD2|TRBV9|-|TRBJ2-7
CASSVDRLAGVYEQYF
TGTGCCAGCAGCGTCGATCGACTAGCGGGAGTCTACGAGCAGTACTTC
>TRBD1|TRBV19|-|TRBJ1-2
CASSAYGTGTYGYTF
TGTGCCAGTAGTGCCTACGGGACAGGGACCTATGGCTACACCTTC
>TRBD1|TRBV5-1|-|TRBJ1-6
CASRAGGSTGDSPLHF
TGCGCCAGCCGCGCCGGGGGTAGTACAGGGGATTCACCCCTCCACTTT
>TRBD1|TRBV5-8|-|TRBJ2-7
CASSLWTGDGHEQYF
TGTGCCAGCAGCTTGTGGACAGGGGATGGCCACGAGCAGTACTTC
>TRBD2|TRBV7-2|-|TRBJ2-1
CASSWDGGRGNNEQFF
TGTGCCAGCAGCTGGGACGGCGGGAGGGGTAACAATGAGCAGTTCTTC
>TRBD2|TRBV15|-|TRBJ2-1
CATSSRLADSYNEQFF
TGTGCCACCAGCAGTAGGCTAGCGGACTCTTACAATGAGCAGTTCTTC
>TRBD1|TRBV5-4|-|TRBJ1-6
CASSPRTGKDSPLHF
TGTGCCAGCAGCCCAAGGACAGGGAAGGACTCACCCCTCCACTTT
>-|TRBV19|-|TRBJ1-1
CATSVRGNTEAFF
TGTGCCACCTCCGTCAGGGGAAACACTGAAGCTTTCTTT
>TRBD1|TRBV28|-|TRBJ1-4
CASRAQGAANEKLFF
TGTGCCAGCAGGGCACAGGGGGCGGCTAATGAAAAACTGTTTTTT
>-|TRBV6-5|-|TRBJ1-2
CASSTTTGGGYTF
TGTGCCAGCAGTACCACGACAGGTGGTGGCTACACCTTC